This T cell receptor beta chain was identified during a study of blood T cell repertoires in COVID-19. Study at large: Acute and convalescent COVID-19 samples came from the United States, Italy and Spain. Nucleic acid was either cDNA or gDNA, and it came from T cells, B-cell-depleted T cells, or PBMCs.

In the source study's methods: Quantification of nucleated cells was approximated via reference gene primer amplification. Some clones are missing from TCRdb's copy, which holds only in-frame ones; the method was immunoSEQ multiplex PCR. The V and J calls and clone size come from that table; D and trimming were worked out from the DNA. The sample includes 150,000 to 200,000 clones, roughly 74% of them seen just once. The germline V gene has CDR1 SGHTA and CDR2 FQGNSA. Germline trimming cut 5 bases from V and 4 bases from J; bases unmatched to any gene: 7. This CDR3 is built from 14 residues. The TCR comes from a woman aged 80 or over with acute or convalescent COVID-19. The sample was peripheral blood. The chain links TRBV7-2 to TRBJ2-5, with 7 bases that match TRBD2. The CDR3 DNA reads TGTGCCAGCAGCCAAAGGACTAGAGGAGAGACCCAGTACTTC. Amino acid sequence: CASSQRTRGETQYF.